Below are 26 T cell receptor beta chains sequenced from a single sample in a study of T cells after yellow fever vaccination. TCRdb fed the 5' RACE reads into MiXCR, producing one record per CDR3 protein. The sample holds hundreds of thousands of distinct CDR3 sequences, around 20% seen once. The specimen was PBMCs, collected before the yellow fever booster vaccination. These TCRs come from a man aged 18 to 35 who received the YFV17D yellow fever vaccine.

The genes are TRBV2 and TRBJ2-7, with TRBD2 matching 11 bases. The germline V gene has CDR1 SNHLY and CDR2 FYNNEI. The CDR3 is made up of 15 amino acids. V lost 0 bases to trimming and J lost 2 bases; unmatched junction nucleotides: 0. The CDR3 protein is CASSEAGLAAYEQYF. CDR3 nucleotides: TGTGCCAGCAGTGAAGCGGGACTAGCGGCCTACGAGCAGTACTTC.

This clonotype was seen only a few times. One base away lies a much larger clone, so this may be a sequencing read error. CDR3 DNA sequence: TGTGCCAGCAGCCCCCCATTGTGGACTATCGTTGGAACAGATACGCAGTATTTT. Its protein product is CASSPPLWTIVGTDTQYF. The rearrangement links TRBV7-2 to TRBJ2-3; D may be TRBD2 (6 bases). This CDR3 region has 18 residues. CDR1 and CDR2 (germline): SGHTA, FQGNSA. The V end was cut by 5 bases, the J end by 3 bases, with 24 bases between.

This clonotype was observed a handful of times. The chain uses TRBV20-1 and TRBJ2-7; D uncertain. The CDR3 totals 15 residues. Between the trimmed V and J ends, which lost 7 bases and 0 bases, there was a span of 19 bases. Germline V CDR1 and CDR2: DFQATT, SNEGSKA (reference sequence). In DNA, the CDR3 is TGCAGTGTCAGAGGTCGACATTCCAGCTCCTACGAGCAGTACTTC. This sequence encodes CSVRGRHSSSYEQYF.

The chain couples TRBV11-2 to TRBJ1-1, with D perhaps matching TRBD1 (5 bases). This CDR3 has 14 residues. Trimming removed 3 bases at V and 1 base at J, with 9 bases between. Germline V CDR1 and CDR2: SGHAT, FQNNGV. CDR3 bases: TGTGCCAGCAGCTTTGGACACTCGAACACTGAAGCTTTCTTT. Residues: CASSFGHSNTEAFF.

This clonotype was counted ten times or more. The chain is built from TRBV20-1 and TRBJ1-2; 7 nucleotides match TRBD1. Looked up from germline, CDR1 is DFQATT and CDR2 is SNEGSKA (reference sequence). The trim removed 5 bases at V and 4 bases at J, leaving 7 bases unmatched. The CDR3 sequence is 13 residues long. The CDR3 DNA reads TGCAGTGCTCGACGCGACAGGGTCTATGGCTACACCTTC. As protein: CSARRDRVYGYTF.

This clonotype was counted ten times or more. The CDR3 nucleotides read TGCGCCAGCAGCTTAGACAGCAATCAGCCCCAGCATTTT. Residues: CASSLDSNQPQHF. The rearrangement joins TRBV5-1 to TRBJ1-5; D unresolved. The CDR3 consists of 13 residues. CDR1 is SGHRS, CDR2 YFSETQ, per germline. Trimming pared 2 bases from V and 1 base from J, leaving 4 bases between. The entire variable domain, with the rest obtained from reference TRBV5-1 and TRBJ1-5, is as follows: KAGVTQTPRYLIKTRGQQVTLSCSPISGHRSVSWYQQTPGQGLQFLFEYFSETQRNKGNFPGRFSGRQFSNSRSEMNVSTLELGDSALYLCASSLDSNQPQHFGDGTRLSIL.

The CDR3 is CATSDFEGAGYTF. The CDR3 DNA follows: TGTGCCACCAGTGATTTCGAGGGGGCAGGCTACACCTTC. V gene TRBV24-1 combines with J gene TRBJ1-2; 7 bases line up with TRBD1. Germline lookup yields CDR1 KGHDR and CDR2 SFDVKD. The CDR3 length is 13 residues. V lost 1 base, J lost 8 bases, and 3 bases stayed unmatched.

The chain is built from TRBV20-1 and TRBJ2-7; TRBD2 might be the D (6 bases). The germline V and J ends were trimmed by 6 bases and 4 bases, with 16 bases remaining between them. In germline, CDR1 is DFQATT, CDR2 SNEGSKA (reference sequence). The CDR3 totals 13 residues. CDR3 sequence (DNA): TGCAGTGCGCCAGGGACTCGACATTACGAGCAGTACGTC. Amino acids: CSAPGTRHYEQYV.

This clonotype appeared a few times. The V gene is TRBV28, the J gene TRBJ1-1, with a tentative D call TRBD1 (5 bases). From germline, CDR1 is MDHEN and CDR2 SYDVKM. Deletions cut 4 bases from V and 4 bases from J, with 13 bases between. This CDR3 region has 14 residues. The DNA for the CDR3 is TGTGCCAGCAGTTCAGAGGGACCCACCACTGAAGCTTTCTTT. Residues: CASSSEGPTTEAFF. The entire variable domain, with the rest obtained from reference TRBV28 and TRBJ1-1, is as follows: DVKVTQSSRYLVKRTGEKVFLECVQDMDHENMFWYRQDPGLGLRLIYFSYDVKMKEKGDIPEGYSVSREKKERFSLILESASTNQTSMYLCASSSEGPTTEAFFGQGTRLTVV.

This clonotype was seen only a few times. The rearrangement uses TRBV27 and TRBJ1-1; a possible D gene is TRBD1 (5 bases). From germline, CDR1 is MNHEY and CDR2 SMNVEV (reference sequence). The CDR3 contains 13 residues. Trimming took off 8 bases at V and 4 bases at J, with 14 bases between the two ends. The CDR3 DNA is TGTGCCAGCGCTTCTTGGGGGGGCACTGAAGCTTTCTTT. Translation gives CASASWGGTEAFF.

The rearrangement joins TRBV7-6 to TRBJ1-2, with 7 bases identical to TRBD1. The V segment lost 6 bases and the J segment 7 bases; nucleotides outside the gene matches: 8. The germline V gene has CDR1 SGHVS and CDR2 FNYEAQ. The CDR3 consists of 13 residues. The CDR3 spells CASSSGGYGGYTF. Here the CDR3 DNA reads TGTGCCAGCAGTTCAGGGGGATACGGTGGCTACACCTTC.

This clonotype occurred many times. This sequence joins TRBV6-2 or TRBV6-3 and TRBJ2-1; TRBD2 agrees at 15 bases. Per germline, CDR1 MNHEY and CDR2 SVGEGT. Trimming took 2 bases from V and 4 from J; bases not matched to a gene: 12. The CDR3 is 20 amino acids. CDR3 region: CASSYPGTSGGLRTYNEQFF. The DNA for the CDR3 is TGTGCCAGCAGTTACCCCGGGACTAGCGGGGGGTTGCGAACTTACAATGAGCAGTTCTTC.

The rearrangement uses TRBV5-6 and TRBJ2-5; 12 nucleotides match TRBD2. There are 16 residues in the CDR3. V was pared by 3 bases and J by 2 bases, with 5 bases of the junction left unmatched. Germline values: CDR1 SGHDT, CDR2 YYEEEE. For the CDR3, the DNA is TGTGCCAGCAGCTCGCGGACTAGCGGGAAACAAGAGACCCAGTACTTC. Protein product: CASSSRTSGKQETQYF.

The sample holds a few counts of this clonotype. The CDR3 DNA reads as TGCAGTGCTAGGATCCGGGGCTACAATGAGCAGTTCTTC. The encoded protein is CSARIRGYNEQFF. The chain carries TRBV20-1 and TRBJ2-1; D may be TRBD2 (5 bases). The germline V and J ends were trimmed by 3 bases and 3 bases, with 9 bases remaining between them. Germline lookup yields CDR1 DFQATT and CDR2 SNEGSKA (reference sequence). This CDR3 comprises 13 residues.

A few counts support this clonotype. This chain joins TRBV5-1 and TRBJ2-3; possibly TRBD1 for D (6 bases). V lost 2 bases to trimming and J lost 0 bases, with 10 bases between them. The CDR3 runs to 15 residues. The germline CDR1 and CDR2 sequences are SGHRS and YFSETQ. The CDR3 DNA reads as TGCGCCAGCAGCTTCCGGGACACTAGCACAGATACGCAGTATTTT. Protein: CASSFRDTSTDTQYF.

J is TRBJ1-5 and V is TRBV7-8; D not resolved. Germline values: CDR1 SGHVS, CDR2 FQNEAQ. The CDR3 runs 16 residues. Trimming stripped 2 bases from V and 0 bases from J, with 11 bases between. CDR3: CASSLKLADSNQPQHF. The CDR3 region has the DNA TGTGCCAGCAGCTTAAAATTGGCAGATAGCAATCAGCCCCAGCATTTT.

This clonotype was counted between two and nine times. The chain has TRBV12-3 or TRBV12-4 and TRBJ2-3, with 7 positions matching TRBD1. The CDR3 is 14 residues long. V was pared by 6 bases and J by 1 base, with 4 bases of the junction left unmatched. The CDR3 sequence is CASSHRGGTDTQYF. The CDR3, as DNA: TGTGCCAGCAGCCACAGGGGAGGCACAGATACGCAGTATTTT.

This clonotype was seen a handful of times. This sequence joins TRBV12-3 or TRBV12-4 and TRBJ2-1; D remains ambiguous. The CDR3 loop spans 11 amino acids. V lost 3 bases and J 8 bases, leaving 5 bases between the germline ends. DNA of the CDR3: TGTGCCAGCAGTTTCGCTTATGAGCAGTTCTTC. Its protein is CASSFAYEQFF.

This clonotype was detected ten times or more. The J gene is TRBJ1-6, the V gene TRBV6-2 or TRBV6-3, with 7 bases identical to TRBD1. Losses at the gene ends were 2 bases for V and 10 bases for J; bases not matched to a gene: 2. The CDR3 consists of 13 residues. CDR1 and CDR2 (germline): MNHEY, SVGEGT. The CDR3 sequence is CASSYDRESPLHF. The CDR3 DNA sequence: TGTGCCAGCAGTTACGACAGGGAATCACCCCTCCACTTT.

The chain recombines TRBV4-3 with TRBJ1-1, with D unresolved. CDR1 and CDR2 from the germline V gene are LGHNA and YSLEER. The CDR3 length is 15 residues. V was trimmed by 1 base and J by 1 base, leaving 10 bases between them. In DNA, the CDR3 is TGCGCCAGCAGCCAAGGGTCAGGACGGAACACTGAAGCTTTCTTT. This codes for CASSQGSGRNTEAFF.

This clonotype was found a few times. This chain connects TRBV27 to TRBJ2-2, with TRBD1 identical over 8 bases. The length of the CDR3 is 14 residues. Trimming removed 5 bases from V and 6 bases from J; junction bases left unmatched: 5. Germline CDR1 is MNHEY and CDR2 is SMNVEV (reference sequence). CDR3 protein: CASSNDRGPGELFF. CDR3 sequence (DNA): TGTGCCAGCAGTAATGACAGGGGTCCCGGGGAGCTGTTTTTT.

DNA for the CDR3: TGTGCCAGCAGCTTAGAACCGGGGACGAACACTGAAGCTTTCTTT. It is translated as CASSLEPGTNTEAFF. The chain recombines TRBV7-6 with TRBJ1-1, with D possibly being TRBD1 (5 bases). The germline gives CDR1 SGHVS, CDR2 FNYEAQ. CDR3 length: 15 amino acids. Trimming removed 1 base from V and 1 base from J, with 10 bases in between.

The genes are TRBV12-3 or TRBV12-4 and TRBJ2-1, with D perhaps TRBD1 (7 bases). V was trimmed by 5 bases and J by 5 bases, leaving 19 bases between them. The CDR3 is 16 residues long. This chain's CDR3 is CASSTRQGLQNNEQFF. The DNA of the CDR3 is TGTGCCAGCAGTACCCGACAGGGACTCCAGAACAATGAGCAGTTCTTC.

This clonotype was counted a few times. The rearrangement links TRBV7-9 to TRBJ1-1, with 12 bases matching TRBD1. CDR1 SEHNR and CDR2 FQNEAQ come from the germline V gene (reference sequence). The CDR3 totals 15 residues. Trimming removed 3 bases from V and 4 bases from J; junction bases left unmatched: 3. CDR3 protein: CASSLGQGASTEAFF. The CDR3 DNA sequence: TGTGCCAGCAGCTTGGGACAGGGGGCGTCCACTGAAGCTTTCTTT.

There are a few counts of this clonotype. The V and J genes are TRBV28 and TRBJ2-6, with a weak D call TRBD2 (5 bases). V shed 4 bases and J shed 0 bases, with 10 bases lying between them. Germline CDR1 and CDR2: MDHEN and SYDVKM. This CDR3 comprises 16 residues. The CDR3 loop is CASSSGLNSGANVLTF. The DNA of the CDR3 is TGTGCCAGCAGTTCAGGACTGAACTCTGGGGCCAACGTCCTGACTTTC.

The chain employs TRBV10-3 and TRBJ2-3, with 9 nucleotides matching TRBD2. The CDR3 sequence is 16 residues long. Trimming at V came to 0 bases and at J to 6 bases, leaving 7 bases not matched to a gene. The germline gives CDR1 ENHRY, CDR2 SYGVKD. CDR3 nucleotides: TGTGCCATCAGTGAGTCCGCACTAGCGGGCGCGGATACGCAGTATTTT. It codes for CAISESALAGADTQYF.